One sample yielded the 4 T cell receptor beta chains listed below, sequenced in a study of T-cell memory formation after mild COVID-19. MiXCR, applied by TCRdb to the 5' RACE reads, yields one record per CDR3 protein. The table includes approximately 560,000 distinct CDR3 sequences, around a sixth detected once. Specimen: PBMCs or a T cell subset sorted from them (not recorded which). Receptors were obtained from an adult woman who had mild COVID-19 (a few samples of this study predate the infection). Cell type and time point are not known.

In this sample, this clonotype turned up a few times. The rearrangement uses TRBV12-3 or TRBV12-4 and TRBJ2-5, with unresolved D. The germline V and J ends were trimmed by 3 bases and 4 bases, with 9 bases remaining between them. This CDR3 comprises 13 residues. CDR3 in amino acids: CASSLPPGETQYF. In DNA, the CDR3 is TGTGCCAGCAGTTTGCCCCCGGGAGAGACCCAGTACTTC.

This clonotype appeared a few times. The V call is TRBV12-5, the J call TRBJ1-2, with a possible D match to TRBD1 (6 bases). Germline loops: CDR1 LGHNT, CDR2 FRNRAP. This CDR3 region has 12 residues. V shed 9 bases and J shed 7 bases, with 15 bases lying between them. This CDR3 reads CARPTGNLGYTF. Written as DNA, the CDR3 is TGTGCTAGACCGACAGGAAACCTTGGCTACACCTTC. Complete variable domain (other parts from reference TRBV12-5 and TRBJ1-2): DARVTQTPRHKVTEMGQEVTMRCQPILGHNTVFWYRQTMMQGLELLAYFRNRAPLDDSGMPKDRFSAEMPDATLATLKIQPSEPRDSAVYFCARPTGNLGYTFGSGTRLTVV.

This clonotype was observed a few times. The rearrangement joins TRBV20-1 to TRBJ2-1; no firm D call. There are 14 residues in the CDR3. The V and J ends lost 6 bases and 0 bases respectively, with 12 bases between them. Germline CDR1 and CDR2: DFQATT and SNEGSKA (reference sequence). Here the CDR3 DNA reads TGCAGTGCACGACGATGGAGCTCCTACAATGAGCAGTTCTTC. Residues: CSARRWSSYNEQFF.

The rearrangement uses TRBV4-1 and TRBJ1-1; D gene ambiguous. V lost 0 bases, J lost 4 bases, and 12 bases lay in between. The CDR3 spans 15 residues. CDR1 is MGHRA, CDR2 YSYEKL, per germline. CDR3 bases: TGCGCCAGCAGCCAAGATCCCATGGTAGGCACTGAAGCTTTCTTT. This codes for CASSQDPMVGTEAFF.